This T cell receptor (delta chain) stems from a study of γδ T cells in repeated Plasmodium falciparum infection. This clone occurred many times. Its antigen remains unknown. The TCRdb record carries a much larger clone's protein, which differs from this DNA's translation at residue 3; a read error is the likely cause, and the protein listed here is the DNA translation. TCRdb reanalyzed the multiplex PCR reads using CATT. The sample lists tens of thousands of delta-chain clones, roughly 1.4% seen once, with roughly 8.1% in the top ten. Gammadelta T cells were flow-sorted from PBMC into Vgamma9/Vdelta2+ and Vdelta2-negative populations for bulk analysis. General study results and limits: Vdelta2-negative gammadelta repertoires, largely Vdelta1+, seemingly showed infection-driven waves of new clonal selection. Vgamma9/Vdelta2+ repertoires stayed stably polyclonal over time and infection.

The CDR3 extends over 17 amino acids. In germline, CDR1 is TSWWSYY, CDR2 QGS. Material for sequencing was gamma-delta T cells from blood. The sequence came from a pool of human donors (malaria-infected and uninfected, not separated). V gene TRDV1 combines with J gene TRDJ1; 9 bases line up with TRDD3. This chain's CDR3 is CAPGEIPSFTGGAKLIF. CDR3 nucleotide sequence: TGTGCTCCTGGGGAAATCCCTTCCTTTACTGGGGGAGCCAAACTCATCTTT.